This T cell receptor beta chain was profiled in a study of blood T cell repertoires in COVID-19. Study information: From the United States, Italy and Spain came samples of acute and convalescent COVID-19. Nucleic acid was either cDNA or gDNA, and it came from T cells, B-cell-depleted T cells, or PBMCs.

The V gene end was trimmed by 0 bases and the J gene end by 8 bases; junction bases not matched to a gene: 2. This CDR3 contains 15 residues. CDR1 and CDR2 from the germline V gene are LNHNV and YYDKDF (reference sequence). Clones were read by immunoSEQ multiplex PCR, and TCRdb kept only the in-frame ones, dropping some. Altogether under 150,000 clones are present, roughly 85% being singletons, with the ten largest covering about 3%. This sequence was found in a man in his forties with acute or convalescent COVID-19. The sequenced material came from peripheral blood. The chain has TRBV15 and TRBJ1-6, with 9 bases fitting TRBD1. CDR3 in amino acids: CATSREGTGYSPLHF. The CDR3, as DNA: TGTGCCACCAGCAGAGAAGGGACAGGGTATTCACCCCTCCACTTT.